These T cell receptor beta chains were read from a single sample in a study of cytomegalovirus exposure and HLA in healthy donors. Clones were read by immunoSEQ multiplex PCR, and TCRdb kept only the in-frame ones, dropping some. The sample lists 90,000 to 100,000 clones, around 76% seen once, with 15% to 20% in the top ten. Sequenced material: PBMCs. The receptors were sampled from a woman in her sixties in good health and CMV-seropositive. CDR3s include the opening cysteine and the closing phenylalanine or tryptophan.

J gene | V gene | CDR3 protein
TRBJ2-7 | TRBV6-4 | CASSDSLTYEQYF
TRBJ1-5 | TRBV19 | CASSTTTGPEPQHF
TRBJ2-4 | TRBV5-5 | CASSRTGGEAKNIQYF
TRBJ1-2 | TRBV7-9 | CASSLDSLITNYGYTF
TRBJ1-2 | TRBV15 | CATSRDPGVYGYTF
TRBJ2-1 | TRBV11-2 | CASSPPLAGGFSYNEQFF
TRBJ2-7 | TRBV9 | CASSVVGTSLREQYF
TRBJ2-4 | TRBV7-9 | CASSPPGKNIQYF
TRBJ1-2 | TRBV27 | CASSSGSFGGYTF
TRBJ1-3 | TRBV9 | CASSVEPGNRGSGNTIYF